This T cell receptor (beta chain) was retrieved from a study of blood T cell repertoires in COVID-19. For the study at large: Collection of acute and convalescent COVID-19 samples took place in the United States, Italy and Spain. The analysed material was cDNA or gDNA that came from T cells, B-cell-depleted T cells, or PBMCs.

The germline V gene has CDR1 SGHRS and CDR2 YFSETQ. This CDR3 is built from 17 residues. V trimming: 0 bases; J trimming: 2 bases; junction bases outside the gene matches: 8. This clone was seen repeatedly, ten times or more. The protocol was immunoSEQ multiplex PCR, while the TCRdb copy is restricted to in-frame clones and leaves out a portion. Of over 65,000 clones listed, around 85% were seen once; the top ten hold around 12%. Material for sequencing was peripheral blood. The sequence was obtained from a human donor in a cohort sampled during active COVID-19. This chain links TRBV5-1 with TRBJ2-5, with TRBD2 identical over 9 bases. The DNA for the CDR3 is TGCGCCAGCAGCTTGGCACCTAGCGGGGCCTCACAAGAGACCCAGTACTTC. Its translation: CASSLAPSGASQETQYF. The variable domain in full, with the rest retrieved from reference TRBV5-1 and TRBJ2-5, is KAGVTQTPRYLIKTRGQQVTLSCSPISGHRSVSWYQQTPGQGLQFLFEYFSETQRNKGNFPGRFSGRQFSNSRSEMNVSTLELGDSALYLCASSLAPSGASQETQYFGPGTRLLVL.